The 16 T cell receptor beta chains in this list originate from one sample, sequenced in a study of blood T cells in healthy people across ages. A second PCR, run for about 6 to 11 cycles, used a sample-barcoded 5' primer plus a J-beta primer mix. TCRdb fed the 5' RACE reads into MiXCR, producing one record per CDR3 protein. This sample has approximately 1.5 million distinct CDR3 sequences, with about 45% found just once. Sequencing input: blood. The receptors were gathered from a young woman in good health.

The V and J genes are TRBV9 and TRBJ2-1; TRBD2 is a possible D gene (6 bases). Germline V gene data show CDR1 as SGDLS and CDR2 as YYNGEE. CDR3 length: 17 amino acids. V was trimmed by 3 bases and J by 0 bases, leaving 16 bases between them. DNA for the CDR3: TGTGCCAGCAGCGGGGGGGTTTCGAGAAACTCCTACAATGAGCAGTTCTTC. Amino acid sequence: CASSGGVSRNSYNEQFF.

In its sample, this clonotype was seen a few times. J is TRBJ2-3 and V is TRBV20-1, with D perhaps matching TRBD2 (5 bases). The CDR3 extends over 14 amino acids. Trimming stripped 4 bases from V and 4 bases from J, with 15 bases between. Germline V CDR1 and CDR2: DFQATT, SNEGSKA (reference sequence). The CDR3 spells CSAKTRVVADTQYF. The CDR3 nucleotides read TGCAGTGCTAAAACTAGGGTCGTGGCAGATACGCAGTATTTT.

The chain couples TRBV5-1 to TRBJ2-1; D uncertain. CDR3 size: 14 residues. Germline V gene sequence: CDR1 SGHRS, CDR2 YFSETQ. V lost 4 bases, J lost 2 bases, and 10 bases lay in between. CDR3 sequence reads: CASSGDAAYNEQFF. As DNA, the CDR3 is TGCGCCAGCAGCGGGGATGCTGCCTACAATGAGCAGTTCTTC.

With regard to this clonotype: At one end the junction does not follow the germline gene, possibly because of a read error. The chain uses TRBV12-5 and TRBJ1-5; no clear D. This CDR3 region has 18 residues. CDR1 is LGHNT, CDR2 FRNRAP, per germline. The chain's CDR3 is CASGLRAYGERSTQPQHF. CDR3 coding DNA: TGTGCTAGTGGTTTGAGGGCGTATGGGGAGAGGAGCACTCAGCCCCAGCATTTT.

There are a few counts of this clonotype. The V gene is TRBV7-2, the J gene TRBJ1-5; a possible D gene is TRBD1 (5 bases). Germline CDR1 is SGHTA and CDR2 is FQGNSA. Trimming stripped 7 bases from V and 4 bases from J, with 14 bases between. This CDR3 spans 14 amino acids. CDR3 DNA: TGTGCCAGCACCTACAGACAGTATAATCAGCCCCAGCATTTT. This sequence encodes CASTYRQYNQPQHF.

Of note for this clonotype: An end of the junction does not agree with germline; a read error may underlie this. V is TRBV6-5 and J is TRBJ2-1; 9 bases are a match to TRBD2. The DNA end is more similar to TRBJ2-7, so the J call may be wrong. Germline CDR1 MNHEY, CDR2 SVGAGI. The CDR3 has 16 residues. The CDR3 sequence: CSSRRSGRTAYNEQYF. The CDR3 nucleotides are TGTTCCAGCAGACGTAGCGGGAGAACCGCCTACAATGAGCAGTACTTC.

Points on this clonotype: One end of the junction does not line up with germline, which may come from a read error. V usage is TRBV15 and J usage is TRBJ1-2; D remains ambiguous. The CDR3 is 15 residues long. Germline CDR1 and CDR2: LNHNV and YYDKDF (reference sequence). The DNA of the CDR3 is TGTGCCACCAGCAGAGATGGAGGATCTTCGGTCGTTAACATCTTC. It specifies CATSRDGGSSVVNIF.

The gene calls are TRBV5-1 and TRBJ2-4; either TRBD1 or TRBD2 may fit D (5 bases each). The V end was cut by 4 bases, the J end by 13 bases, with 27 bases between. The CDR3 covers 16 residues. Germline CDR1 and CDR2: SGHRS and YFSETQ. CDR3 amino acids: CASSHTGAQDGNEQYF. The CDR3, as DNA: TGCGCCAGCAGCCACACCGGGGCTCAGGACGGGAATGAGCAGTACTTC.

The chain uses TRBV19 and TRBJ2-2, with D perhaps TRBD2 (5 bases). With 5 bases removed from V and 1 base from J, the gap between germline ends came to 11 bases. The CDR3 runs 15 residues. Per germline, CDR1 LNHDA and CDR2 SQIVND (reference sequence). The CDR3, as DNA: TGTGCCAGTAGTCCGCGGGTTAAGAACACCGGGGAGCTGTTTTTT. Protein: CASSPRVKNTGELFF.

This clonotype appeared many times. This chain uses TRBV24-1 with TRBJ2-1; no clear D gene. This CDR3 region has 14 residues. V dropped 1 base and J dropped 6 bases, with 9 bases sitting between them. Germline V gene lookup returns CDR1 KGHDR and CDR2 SFDVKD. CDR3 residues: CATSDFGGPNEQFF. The CDR3 nucleotides read TGTGCCACCAGTGATTTTGGTGGTCCCAATGAGCAGTTCTTC.

The chain combines TRBV6-6 with TRBJ2-1, with a tentative D call TRBD1 (6 bases). V was cut by 2 bases and J by 6 bases, with 11 bases left in between. This CDR3 spans 14 amino acids. In germline, CDR1 is MNHNY, CDR2 SVGAGI (reference sequence). The CDR3 DNA sequence: TGTGCCAGCAGTTACCGAACAGGGACCAATGAGCAGTTCTTC. Its protein product is CASSYRTGTNEQFF.

Of note for this clonotype: A much bigger clone sits one base away, suggesting this may be a read error. The chain is built from TRBV7-2 and TRBJ2-3, with 10 bases matching TRBD2. V trimming: 5 bases; J trimming: 2 bases; junction bases outside the gene matches: 7. The CDR3 spans 16 residues. CDR1 is SGHTA and CDR2 is FQGNSA in the germline V gene. CDR3 DNA: TGTGCCAGCAGCCCACGAGCGGGGGGGTTCACAGATACGCAGTATTTT. It yields the protein CASSPRAGGFTDTQYF.

The chain has TRBV29-1 and TRBJ2-1, with a tentative D call TRBD1 (6 bases). V was clipped by 4 bases and J by 10 bases, with 14 bases between them. CDR3 length: 12 amino acids. Germline values: CDR1 SQVTM, CDR2 ANQGSEA. The CDR3 bases are TGCAGCGTTGGGGGGCCTTCTATGGAGCAGTTCTTC. The encoded protein is CSVGGPSMEQFF.

The chain employs TRBV9 and TRBJ2-1; D may correspond to TRBD1 or TRBD2 (5 bases each). This CDR3 spans 15 amino acids. Trimming cost V 4 bases and J 7 bases, with 18 bases left between them. Germline V gene sequence: CDR1 SGDLS, CDR2 YYNGEE. The CDR3 bases are TGTGCCAGCAGCCCCCAGGACATACTAGATAATGAGCAGTTCTTC. It encodes CASSPQDILDNEQFF. Complete variable domain (other parts from reference TRBV9 and TRBJ2-1): DSGVTQTPKHLITATGQRVTLRCSPRSGDLSVYWYQQSLDQGLQFLIQYYNGEERAKGNILERFSAQQFPDLHSELNLSSLELGDSALYFCASSPQDILDNEQFFGPGTRLTVL.

This clonotype was seen ten or more times. The chain couples TRBV20-1 to TRBJ2-7; maybe TRBD2 (6 bases). The CDR3 has 13 amino acids. Trimming left V 7 bases short and J 6 bases short, with 19 bases between. The germline CDR1 and CDR2 sequences are DFQATT and SNEGSKA (reference sequence). CDR3 region: CSGPLSGEVEQYF. In DNA form, the CDR3 reads TGCAGTGGGCCGTTGTCGGGAGAGGTCGAGCAGTACTTC.

The V gene is TRBV3-1, the J gene TRBJ1-4, with 7 positions matching TRBD1. Germline V gene lookup returns CDR1 LGHDT and CDR2 YNNKEL (reference sequence). Trimming took 2 bases from V and 7 from J; bases not matched to a gene: 10. CDR3 length: 16 amino acids. DNA for the CDR3: TGTGCCAGCAGCCAAAAATACAGGGGCGAGGCTGAAAAACTGTTTTTT. The encoded protein is CASSQKYRGEAEKLFF. Looking up the rest from reference TRBV3-1 and TRBJ1-4 gives the full variable domain: DTAVSQTPKYLVTQMGNDKSIKCEQNLGHDTMYWYKQDSKKFLKIMFSYNNKELIINETVPNRFSPKSPDKAHLNLHINSLELGDSAVYFCASSQKYRGEAEKLFFGSGTQLSVL.